The present T cell receptor beta chain was sequenced within a study of blood T cell repertoires in COVID-19. About the study: Nucleic acid was either cDNA or gDNA, and it came from T cells, B-cell-depleted T cells, or PBMCs.

The study recruited people aged about 18 to 90 years across about two dozen US areas. Researchers sorted participants into cohorts using their self-reported clinical history. Authors' methods: Quantification of nucleated cells was approximated via reference gene primer amplification. Here immunoSEQ multiplex PCR was the method, and the copy in TCRdb shows in-frame clones only, minus some. Clone size and V and J calls were adopted from that table, with D and trimming inferred from the DNA. This sample has about 370,000 clones, with over 75% found just once. The germline CDR1 and CDR2 sequences are WNHNN and SYGVQD (reference sequence). The CDR3 spans 13 residues. The V gene lost 4 bases and the J gene lost 2 bases, with 7 bases spanning the gap.

This sequence joins TRBV10-1 and TRBJ2-3; no clear D gene. The specimen was PBMCs or T cells enriched from blood (not recorded which). The receptor was isolated from a young man who had recovered from COVID-19. The CDR3 DNA sequence: TGCGCCAGCAGTGGACAATTCACAGATACGCAGTATTTT. This gives the protein CASSGQFTDTQYF.